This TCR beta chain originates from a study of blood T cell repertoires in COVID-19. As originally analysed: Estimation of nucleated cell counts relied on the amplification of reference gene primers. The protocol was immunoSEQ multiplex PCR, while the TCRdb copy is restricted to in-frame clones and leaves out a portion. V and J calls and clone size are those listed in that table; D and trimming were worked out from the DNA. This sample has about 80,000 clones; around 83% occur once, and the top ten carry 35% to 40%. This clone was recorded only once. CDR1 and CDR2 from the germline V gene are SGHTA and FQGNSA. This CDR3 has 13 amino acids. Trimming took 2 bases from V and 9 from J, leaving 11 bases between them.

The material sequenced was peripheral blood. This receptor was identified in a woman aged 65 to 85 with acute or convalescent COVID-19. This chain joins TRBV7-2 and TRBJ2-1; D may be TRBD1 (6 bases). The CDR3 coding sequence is TGTGCCAGCAGCTTACAGGGGACGGGTGAGCAGTTCTTC. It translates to CASSLQGTGEQFF.